Detailed here is one T cell receptor (beta chain). Its antigen is still unknown. This table comes from immunoSEQ multiplex PCR, and its TCRdb copy is limited to in-frame clones, with some not included. This sample carries over 75,000 clones, about 89% of them seen once, and the ten largest clones take 0.4% to 0.55%. This entry is derived from a study of OX40 agonist ivuxolimab in advanced cancers. Per the germline V gene, CDR1 is SGHNT and CDR2 is YYREEE (reference sequence). The CDR3 runs to 17 residues. The V gene end was trimmed by 4 bases and the J gene end by 6 bases; junction bases not matched to a gene: 11. Study-wide findings and caveats: Average numbers of expanded clones were greater in CD8+ T cells than in CD4+.

Material: CD4+ or CD8+ T cells sorted from blood, obtained in a trial of the OX40 agonist ivuxolimab. The V call is TRBV5-4, the J call TRBJ2-3; 13 bases are a match to TRBD2. The clonotype was recovered from an adult with an advanced solid tumor such as melanoma, head and neck, liver or kidney cancer. The CDR3 nucleotides read TGTGCCAGCAGCGGAAAACTAGCGGGGGGGTGGTGGGATACGCAGTATTTT. Its translation: CASSGKLAGGWWDTQYF.